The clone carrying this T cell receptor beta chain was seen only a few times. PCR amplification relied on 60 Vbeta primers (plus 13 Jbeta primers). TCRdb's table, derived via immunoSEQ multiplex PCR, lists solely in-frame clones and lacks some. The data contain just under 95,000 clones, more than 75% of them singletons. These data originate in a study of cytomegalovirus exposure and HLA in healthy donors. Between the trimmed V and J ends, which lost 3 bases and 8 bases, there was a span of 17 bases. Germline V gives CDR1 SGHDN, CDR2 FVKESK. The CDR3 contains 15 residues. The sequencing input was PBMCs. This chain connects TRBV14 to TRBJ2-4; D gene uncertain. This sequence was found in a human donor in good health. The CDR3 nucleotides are TGTGCCAGCAGCCATAACAGATTACGCCGCGACATTCAGTACTTC. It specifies CASSHNRLRRDIQYF.